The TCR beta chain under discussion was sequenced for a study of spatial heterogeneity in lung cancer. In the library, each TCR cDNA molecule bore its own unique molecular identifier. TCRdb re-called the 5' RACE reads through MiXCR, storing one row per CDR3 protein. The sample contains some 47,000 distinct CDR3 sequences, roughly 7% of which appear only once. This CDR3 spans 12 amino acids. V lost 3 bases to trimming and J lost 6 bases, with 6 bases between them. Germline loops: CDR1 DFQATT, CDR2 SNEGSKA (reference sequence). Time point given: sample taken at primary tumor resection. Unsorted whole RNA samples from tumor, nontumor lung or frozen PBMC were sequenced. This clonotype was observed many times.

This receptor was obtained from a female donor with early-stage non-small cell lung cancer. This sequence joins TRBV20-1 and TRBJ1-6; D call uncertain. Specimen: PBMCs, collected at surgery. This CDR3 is CSASLGNSPLHF. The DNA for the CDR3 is TGCAGTGCTAGTCTTGGTAATTCACCCCTCCACTTT.